The 30 T cell receptor beta chains listed next were all sequenced from one sample in a study of T cells in Graves' hyperthyroidism and ophthalmopathy. TCR beta CDR3 regions were amplified from RNA. During a first-round RT-PCR of the TCR CDR3, the HTBI primer set was used. TCRdb redid the calling of the multiplex PCR reads with MiXCR, one entry per CDR3 protein. The sample lists under 400,000 distinct CDR3 sequences, over 20% occurring once. Material: blood. Every receptor here comes from a woman in her fifties or sixties with Graves' hyperthyroidism.

V gene TRBV20-1 combines with J gene TRBJ2-1, with TRBD1 matching 9 bases. Germline CDR1 DFQATT, CDR2 SNEGSKA (reference sequence). This CDR3 spans 15 amino acids. V trimming: 6 bases; J trimming: 8 bases; junction bases outside the gene matches: 14. The chain's CDR3 is CSASIPGQGWHEQFF. Written as DNA, the CDR3 is TGCAGTGCGTCAATTCCGGGACAGGGTTGGCATGAGCAGTTCTTC.

This chain links TRBV14 with TRBJ1-3, with TRBD1 matching 9 bases. CDR1 is SGHDN and CDR2 is FVKESK in the germline V gene. The CDR3 is made up of 15 amino acids. With V trimmed by 4 bases and J by 4 bases, 5 bases remained unmatched. The DNA for the CDR3 is TGTGCCAGCAGCCGAAACAGGGGGCGCGGAAACACCATATATTTT. Encoded protein: CASSRNRGRGNTIYF.

The V and J genes are TRBV25-1 and TRBJ1-1, with D possibly TRBD1 on 5 matching bases. Deletions cut 1 base from V and 7 bases from J, with 13 bases between. Germline V gives CDR1 MGHDK, CDR2 SYGVNS. The CDR3 runs 14 residues. The CDR3 spells CASSESKGYIEAFF. DNA for the CDR3: TGTGCCAGCAGTGAATCGAAGGGGTATATTGAAGCTTTCTTT.

V gene TRBV6-1 combines with J gene TRBJ2-2; TRBD1 matches at 8 bases. The V and J ends lost 7 bases and 1 base, in that order; junction bases with no gene match: 5. The CDR3 covers 15 residues. Germline V gives CDR1 MNHNS, CDR2 SASEGT. CDR3 in amino acids: CASTGGAGNTGELFF. As DNA, the CDR3 is TGTGCCAGCACAGGGGGCGCTGGGAACACCGGGGAGCTGTTTTTT.

In its sample, this clonotype was seen many times. The CDR3, as DNA: TGTGCCAGCAGCTTAAGGAGGGTTTTTACCACCGGGGAGCTGTTTTTT. Encoded protein: CASSLRRVFTTGELFF. V usage is TRBV13 and J usage is TRBJ2-2; D might be TRBD2 (6 bases). The CDR3 extends over 16 amino acids. Per the germline V gene, CDR1 is PRHDT and CDR2 is FYEKMQ (reference sequence). The germline V and J ends were trimmed by 2 bases and 4 bases, with 14 bases remaining between them. Filled out from reference TRBV13 and TRBJ2-2, the complete variable domain reads AAGVIQSPRHLIKEKRETATLKCYPIPRHDTVYWYQQGPGQDPQFLISFYEKMQSDKGSIPDRFSAQQFSDYHSELNMSSLELGDSALYFCASSLRRVFTTGELFFGEGSRLTVL.

This clonotype was counted a few times. The rearrangement joins TRBV5-6 to TRBJ1-2; 9 bases fit TRBD1. The CDR3 extends over 16 amino acids. Germline V gene lookup returns CDR1 SGHDT and CDR2 YYEEEE. The V gene end was trimmed by 5 bases and the J gene end by 4 bases; junction bases not matched to a gene: 12. The CDR3 sequence: CASSYYRDRDTYGYTF. The CDR3 nucleotides are TGTGCCAGCAGTTACTACCGGGACAGGGATACCTATGGCTACACCTTC.

This clonotype was recorded a few times. The chain employs TRBV10-3 and TRBJ2-1; 7 bases line up with TRBD1. The CDR3 loop spans 12 amino acids. The germline gives CDR1 ENHRY, CDR2 SYGVKD. V shed 8 bases and J 7 bases; nucleotides not matched to a gene: 5. This CDR3 reads CAIAKTGNEQFF. The CDR3 DNA is TGTGCCATCGCTAAGACAGGGAATGAGCAGTTCTTC.

The V call is TRBV15, the J call TRBJ2-5; a weak D match, TRBD2 (7 bases). The CDR3 contains 16 residues. CDR1 and CDR2 (germline): LNHNV, YYDKDF (reference sequence). V was clipped by 1 base and J by 5 bases, with 17 bases between them. The CDR3 loop reads CATSRGGGGLGETQYF. In DNA form, the CDR3 reads TGTGCCACCAGCAGAGGTGGGGGGGGGCTCGGGGAGACCCAGTACTTC.

Of note for this clonotype: A much larger clone sits a single nucleotide away, making a read error possible. The rearrangement links TRBV20-1 to TRBJ1-5; the D gene is possibly TRBD1 (5 bases). The CDR3 is 15 residues long. The V end was cut by 1 base, the J end by 5 bases, with 15 bases between. Germline V gives CDR1 DFQATT, CDR2 SNEGSKA (reference sequence). CDR3 loop: CSARAQAGGDQPQHF. DNA for the CDR3: TGCAGTGCTAGAGCCCAAGCGGGGGGGGATCAGCCCCAGCATTTT.

This clonotype was found many times. This chain joins TRBV11-1 and TRBJ1-1, with D tentatively TRBD1 (6 bases). V shed 1 base and J shed 4 bases, with 10 bases lying between them. Germline V gives CDR1 SGHAT, CDR2 FQDESV (reference sequence). The CDR3 contains 14 residues. CDR3 sequence (DNA): TGTGCCAGCAGCTTAGGGGGGGCGAGCACTGAAGCTTTCTTT. Translated, it gives CASSLGGASTEAFF.

This clonotype was seen repeatedly, ten times or more. This chain links TRBV27 with TRBJ2-6, with D unclear. Between the trimmed V and J ends, which lost 6 bases and 0 bases, there was a span of 6 bases. Germline V gives CDR1 MNHEY, CDR2 SMNVEV (reference sequence). This CDR3 has 14 residues. In DNA form, the CDR3 reads TGTGCCAGCAGACTTAACTCTGGGGCCAACGTCCTGACTTTC. It translates to CASRLNSGANVLTF.

This clonotype was found a few times. The chain carries TRBV25-1 and TRBJ2-1, with 9 positions matching TRBD2. The CDR3 loop spans 16 amino acids. Losses at the gene ends were 2 bases for V and 9 bases for J; bases not matched to a gene: 11. Germline CDR1 MGHDK, CDR2 SYGVNS. The CDR3 region is CASSEGGRASGSEQFF. CDR3 DNA: TGTGCCAGCAGTGAAGGCGGGAGGGCCAGTGGTAGTGAGCAGTTCTTC.

This clonotype was observed at least ten times. The chain links TRBV2 to TRBJ2-2, with TRBD1 matching 8 bases. The V and J ends lost 3 bases and 6 bases, in that order; junction bases with no gene match: 6. Germline lookup yields CDR1 SNHLY and CDR2 FYNNEI. This CDR3 contains 15 residues. The CDR3 DNA reads TGTGCCAGCAGTGAGAACCGACAGGGGTCCGGGGAGCTGTTTTTT. As protein: CASSENRQGSGELFF.

This clonotype has ten or more counts. This chain connects TRBV2 to TRBJ2-1; 8 bases align to TRBD2. Germline loops: CDR1 SNHLY, CDR2 FYNNEI. This CDR3 has 15 amino acids. V shed 6 bases, J shed 0 bases, and the junction held 4 bases outside the gene matches. CDR3 amino acids: CASRRTSGSYNEQFF. CDR3 bases: TGTGCCAGCAGGAGAACTAGCGGCTCCTACAATGAGCAGTTCTTC. Combining the CDR3 with reference TRBV2 and TRBJ2-1 gives the whole variable domain EPEVTQTPSHQVTQMGQEVILRCVPISNHLYFYWYRQILGQKVEFLVSFYNNEISEKSEIFDDQFSVERPDGSNFTLKIRSTKLEDSAMYFCASRRTSGSYNEQFFGPGTRLTVL.

The chain employs TRBV6-5 and TRBJ1-5; D ambiguous. CDR1 is MNHEY, CDR2 SVGAGI, per germline. Trimming took 3 bases from V and 7 from J, leaving 13 bases between them. The CDR3 length is 14 residues. The CDR3 region is CASSYHTRGQPQHF. The CDR3 DNA reads as TGTGCCAGCAGTTATCATACCCGGGGACAGCCCCAGCATTTT.

This clonotype has a count of ten or more. The genes are TRBV28 and TRBJ2-3, with TRBD2 as a possible D gene (5 bases). This CDR3 has 14 residues. V lost 6 bases and J 1 base, leaving 11 bases between the germline ends. The germline V gene encodes CDR1 MDHEN and CDR2 SYDVKM. CDR3 loop: CASRPVGGTDTQYF. The CDR3 bases are TGTGCCAGCAGGCCGGTGGGAGGCACAGATACGCAGTATTTT.

This clonotype was picked up a small number of times. V usage is TRBV28 and J usage is TRBJ2-3; D gene ambiguous. This CDR3 has 13 amino acids. V lost 5 bases, J lost 6 bases, and 12 bases lay in between. The V gene's germline CDR1 is MDHEN and CDR2 SYDVKM. DNA of the CDR3: TGTGCCAGCAGTCCCCCCCCCGGGGATACGCAGTATTTT. Translating gives CASSPPPGDTQYF.

The rearrangement links TRBV7-3 to TRBJ2-3; 15 positions match TRBD2. Germline V lookup: CDR1 SGHTA, CDR2 FQGTGA. This CDR3 comprises 17 residues. With 5 bases clipped from V and 4 bases from J, the junction kept 7 bases outside the gene matches. The CDR3 DNA reads TGTGCCAGCAGCCCCGGACTAGCGGGAGGGCCTGCAGATACGCAGTATTTT. Translation gives CASSPGLAGGPADTQYF.

This clonotype showed up many times. CDR3 in amino acids: CASSLPGGLGTTDTQYF. The CDR3 DNA reads as TGTGCCAGCAGCCTTCCGGGAGGACTAGGGACAACGGATACGCAGTATTTT. This rearrangement joins TRBV13 to TRBJ2-3; D perhaps matches TRBD2 (7 bases). With 5 bases removed from V and 6 bases from J, the gap between germline ends came to 24 bases. This CDR3 region has 17 residues. Germline CDR1 is PRHDT and CDR2 is FYEKMQ (reference sequence).

This clonotype was counted many times. The chain has TRBV11-2 and TRBJ2-5; 9 positions agree with TRBD1. V shed 5 bases, J shed 5 bases, and the junction held 6 bases outside the gene matches. The CDR3 spans 14 residues. CDR1 and CDR2 (germline): SGHAT, FQNNGV. DNA of the CDR3: TGTGCCAGCAGCGGGACAGGGATGGGGGAGACCCAGTACTTC. Amino acids: CASSGTGMGETQYF.

Only a few counts were recorded for this clonotype. The J gene is TRBJ1-6, the V gene TRBV6-1; TRBD1 agrees at 11 bases. This CDR3 has 15 residues. Per germline, CDR1 MNHNS and CDR2 SASEGT. V shed 7 bases, J shed 11 bases, and the junction held 10 bases outside the gene matches. CDR3 DNA sequence: TGTGCCAGCACCGTTGATTGGACAGGGGGCACACCCCTCCACTTT. Translated, it gives CASTVDWTGGTPLHF.

This clonotype was recorded at least ten times. This chain joins TRBV20-1 and TRBJ2-7; D uncertain. The germline V and J ends were trimmed by 6 bases and 4 bases, with 13 bases remaining between them. The CDR3 has 12 residues. In germline, CDR1 is DFQATT, CDR2 SNEGSKA (reference sequence). The DNA of the CDR3 is TGCAGTGCCTCGTTGGGTCAGTACGAGCAGTACTTC. Residues: CSASLGQYEQYF.

This clonotype was detected only a few times. A much larger clone differs from this one at a single base, so this may be a read error. The J gene is TRBJ1-1, the V gene TRBV28; D ambiguous. CDR1 and CDR2 from the germline V gene are MDHEN and SYDVKM. Trimming pared 5 bases from V and 8 bases from J, leaving 15 bases between. CDR3 length: 13 amino acids. CDR3 nucleotide sequence: TGTGCCAGCAGTCTAAACCGGGGTTTCGAAGCTTTCTTT. It is translated as CASSLNRGFEAFF.

This clonotype has at least ten counts. The genes are TRBV27 and TRBJ1-2; 7 nucleotides match TRBD1. Trimming at V came to 9 bases and at J to 0 bases, leaving 10 bases not matched to a gene. The CDR3 is 15 residues long. CDR1 is MNHEY and CDR2 is SMNVEV in the germline V gene (reference sequence). The CDR3 DNA reads as TGTGCCAGTAGAAGGGGAGGGGGCGCTAACTATGGCTACACCTTC. Amino acid sequence: CASRRGGGANYGYTF.

At least ten counts were recorded for this clonotype. This chain uses TRBV5-1 with TRBJ2-7; 10 nucleotides line up with TRBD1. From germline, CDR1 is SGHRS and CDR2 YFSETQ. This CDR3 is built from 13 residues. Trimming cost V 6 bases and J 6 bases; bases outside gene matches: 6. CDR3 protein: CASKPDRGLEQYF. The CDR3 DNA follows: TGCGCCAGCAAGCCCGACAGGGGGCTCGAGCAGTACTTC.

This clonotype was recorded a few times. The chain is built from TRBV30 and TRBJ2-7; D not certain. Trimming removed 2 bases from V and 5 bases from J, with 10 bases in between. Germline CDR1 is GTSNPN and CDR2 is SVGIG (reference sequence). The CDR3 extends over 12 amino acids. DNA for the CDR3: TGTGCCTGGAGTTGGGCAGGCAACGAGCAGTACTTC. This gives the protein CAWSWAGNEQYF. The variable domain in full, completed from reference TRBV30 and TRBJ2-7, reads SQTIHQWPATLVQPVGSPLSLECTVEGTSNPNLYWYRQAAGRGLQLLFYSVGIGQISSEVPQNLSASRPQDRQFILSSKKLLLSDSGFYLCAWSWAGNEQYFGPGTRLTVT.

V and J are TRBV20-1 and TRBJ2-3; D call uncertain. Germline V CDR1 and CDR2: DFQATT, SNEGSKA (reference sequence). The CDR3 has 11 amino acids. Here the CDR3 reads CTAPTIDTQYF. The CDR3 nucleotides are TGCACCGCGCCTACGATAGATACGCAGTATTTT.

The rearrangement uses TRBV15 and TRBJ2-2; D is ambiguous. CDR1 and CDR2 from the germline V gene are LNHNV and YYDKDF (reference sequence). V was shortened by 1 base and J by 4 bases, with 13 bases between the two germline ends. This CDR3 has 16 amino acids. This CDR3 reads CATSRVTTQSTGELFF. The CDR3 DNA reads TGTGCCACCAGCAGAGTCACGACTCAGAGCACCGGGGAGCTGTTTTTT.

The chain carries TRBV20-1 and TRBJ1-4; no clear D gene. CDR1 and CDR2 from the germline V gene are DFQATT and SNEGSKA (reference sequence). The CDR3 sequence is 13 residues long. The V and J ends lost 8 bases and 5 bases respectively, with 15 bases between them. The CDR3 loop is CSSTLDQNEKLFF. Written as DNA, the CDR3 is TGCAGTAGCACCTTGGACCAAAATGAAAAACTGTTTTTT.

This chain links TRBV20-1 with TRBJ1-2; the match to TRBD1 covers 7 bases. The CDR3 has 14 amino acids. Trimming took 6 bases from V and 3 from J; bases not matched to a gene: 10. CDR1 and CDR2 from the germline V gene are DFQATT and SNEGSKA (reference sequence). The CDR3 reads CSARTGSWDYGYTF. CDR3 DNA sequence: TGCAGTGCCAGGACAGGATCGTGGGACTATGGCTACACCTTC.